This TCR beta chain originates from a study of a mutant IDH1 vaccine in newly diagnosed glioma. This clone was recorded a few times. The protocol was immunoSEQ multiplex PCR, while the TCRdb copy is restricted to in-frame clones and leaves out a portion. The table records 25,000 to 35,000 clones, approximately 80% of them present only once. The CDR3 is 12 residues long. Germline-derived CDR1 and CDR2 are PRHDT and FYEKMQ (reference sequence). With 2 bases removed from V and 6 bases from J, the gap between germline ends came to 5 bases. Regarding time point: baseline, week 1 (first vaccination visit). Documented treatment: pre-vaccination baseline after standard-of-care therapy.

This chain uses TRBV13 with TRBJ1-5; TRBD1 might be the D (5 bases). The sample here was PBMCs, taken from a glioma patient treated with radiotherapy, temozolomide or both. The sequence was obtained from a man between 25 and 39 years old with glioma. The DNA of the CDR3 is TGTGCCAGCAGCTTAAGGGGTCAGCCCCAGCATTTT. Amino acid sequence: CASSLRGQPQHF.